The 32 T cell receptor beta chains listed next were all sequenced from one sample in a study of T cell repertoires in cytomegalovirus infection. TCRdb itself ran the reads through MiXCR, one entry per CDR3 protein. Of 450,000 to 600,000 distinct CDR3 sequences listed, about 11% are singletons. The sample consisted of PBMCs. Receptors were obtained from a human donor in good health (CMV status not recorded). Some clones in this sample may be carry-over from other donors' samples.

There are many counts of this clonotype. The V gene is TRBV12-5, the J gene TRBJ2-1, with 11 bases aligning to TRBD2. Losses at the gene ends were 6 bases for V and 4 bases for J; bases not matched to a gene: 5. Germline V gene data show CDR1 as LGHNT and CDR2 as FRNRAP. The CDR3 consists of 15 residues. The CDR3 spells CASGKGLAEYNEQFF. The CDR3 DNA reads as TGTGCTAGTGGGAAGGGACTAGCGGAATACAATGAGCAGTTCTTC.

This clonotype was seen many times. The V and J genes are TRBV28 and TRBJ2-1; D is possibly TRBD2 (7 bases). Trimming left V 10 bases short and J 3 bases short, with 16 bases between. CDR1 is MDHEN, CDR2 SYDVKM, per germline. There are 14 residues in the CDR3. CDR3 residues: CATRGATGYNEQFF. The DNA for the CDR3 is TGTGCCACCCGGGGGGCGACCGGCTACAATGAGCAGTTCTTC.

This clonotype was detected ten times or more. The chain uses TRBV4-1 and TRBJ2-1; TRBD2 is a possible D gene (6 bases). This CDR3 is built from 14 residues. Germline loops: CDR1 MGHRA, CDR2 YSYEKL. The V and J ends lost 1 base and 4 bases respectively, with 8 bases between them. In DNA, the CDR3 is TGCGCCAGCAGCCAAGTTAGCGGATACAATGAGCAGTTCTTC. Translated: CASSQVSGYNEQFF.

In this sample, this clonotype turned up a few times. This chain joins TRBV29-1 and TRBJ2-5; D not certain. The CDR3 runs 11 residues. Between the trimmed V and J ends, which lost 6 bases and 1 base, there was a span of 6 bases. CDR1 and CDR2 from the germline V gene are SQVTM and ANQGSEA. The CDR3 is CSVKLQETQYF. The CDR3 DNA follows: TGCAGCGTGAAGCTCCAAGAGACCCAGTACTTC.

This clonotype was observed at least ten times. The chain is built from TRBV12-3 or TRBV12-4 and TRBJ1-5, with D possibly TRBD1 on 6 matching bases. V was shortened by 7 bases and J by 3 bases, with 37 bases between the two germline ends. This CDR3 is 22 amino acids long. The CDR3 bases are TGTGCCAGCACCAGGGATGTTGACAGGACCCCTTTCGTTAGTCCGGTCAATCAGCCCCAGCATTTT. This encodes CASTRDVDRTPFVSPVNQPQHF.

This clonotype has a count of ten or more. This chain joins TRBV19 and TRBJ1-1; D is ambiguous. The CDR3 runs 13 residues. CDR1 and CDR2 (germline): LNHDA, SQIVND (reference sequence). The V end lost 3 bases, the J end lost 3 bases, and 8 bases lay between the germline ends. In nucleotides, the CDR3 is TGTGCCAGTAGTATTAGGTGGGACACTGAAGCTTTCTTT. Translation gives CASSIRWDTEAFF.

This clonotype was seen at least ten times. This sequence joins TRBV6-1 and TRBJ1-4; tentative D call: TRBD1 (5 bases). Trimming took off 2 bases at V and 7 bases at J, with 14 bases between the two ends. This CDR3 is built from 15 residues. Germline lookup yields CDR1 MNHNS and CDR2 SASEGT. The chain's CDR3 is CASSESGGVGEKLFF. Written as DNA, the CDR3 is TGTGCCAGCAGTGAATCGGGAGGGGTGGGTGAAAAACTGTTTTTT.

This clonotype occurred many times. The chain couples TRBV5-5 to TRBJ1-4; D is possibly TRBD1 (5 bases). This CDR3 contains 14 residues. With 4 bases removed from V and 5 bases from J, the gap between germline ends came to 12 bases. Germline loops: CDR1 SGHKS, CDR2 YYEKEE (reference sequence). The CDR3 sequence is CASSPRQLNEKLFF. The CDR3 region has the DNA TGTGCCAGCAGCCCCCGACAGCTCAATGAAAAACTGTTTTTT.

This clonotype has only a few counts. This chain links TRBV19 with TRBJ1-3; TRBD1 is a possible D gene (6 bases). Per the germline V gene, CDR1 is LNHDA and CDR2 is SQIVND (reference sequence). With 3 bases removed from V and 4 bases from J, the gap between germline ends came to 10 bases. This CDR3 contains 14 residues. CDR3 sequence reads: CASSMEGDGNTIYF. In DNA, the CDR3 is TGTGCCAGTAGTATGGAGGGGGACGGAAACACCATATATTTT.

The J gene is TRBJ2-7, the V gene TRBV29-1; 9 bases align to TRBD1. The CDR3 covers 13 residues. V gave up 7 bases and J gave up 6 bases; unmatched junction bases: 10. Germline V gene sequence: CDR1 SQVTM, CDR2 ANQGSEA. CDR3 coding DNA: TGCAGCGCTTCGACAGGGGGAAGAGGCGAGCAGTACTTC. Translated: CSASTGGRGEQYF.

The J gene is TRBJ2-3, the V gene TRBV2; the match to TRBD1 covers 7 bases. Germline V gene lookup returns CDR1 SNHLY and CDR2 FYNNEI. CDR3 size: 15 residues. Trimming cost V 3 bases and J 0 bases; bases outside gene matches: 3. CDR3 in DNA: TGTGCCAGCAGTGACGACAGGGTTAGCACAGATACGCAGTATTTT. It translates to CASSDDRVSTDTQYF. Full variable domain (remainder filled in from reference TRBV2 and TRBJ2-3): EPEVTQTPSHQVTQMGQEVILRCVPISNHLYFYWYRQILGQKVEFLVSFYNNEISEKSEIFDDQFSVERPDGSNFTLKIRSTKLEDSAMYFCASSDDRVSTDTQYFGPGTRLTVL.

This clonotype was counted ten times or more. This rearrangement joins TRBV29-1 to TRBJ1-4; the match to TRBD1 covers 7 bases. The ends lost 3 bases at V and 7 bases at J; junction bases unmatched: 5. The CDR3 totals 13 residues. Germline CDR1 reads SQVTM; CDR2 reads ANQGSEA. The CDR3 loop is CSVEIQGPEKLFF. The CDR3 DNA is TGCAGCGTTGAGATACAGGGGCCTGAAAAACTGTTTTTT.

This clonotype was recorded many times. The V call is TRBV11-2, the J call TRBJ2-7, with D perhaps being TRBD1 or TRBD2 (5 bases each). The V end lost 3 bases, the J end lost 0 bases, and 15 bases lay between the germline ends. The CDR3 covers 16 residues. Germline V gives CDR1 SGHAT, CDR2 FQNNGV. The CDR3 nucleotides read TGTGCCAGCAGCTTTGAGGCCGGGACGAGCTCCTACGAGCAGTACTTC. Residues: CASSFEAGTSSYEQYF. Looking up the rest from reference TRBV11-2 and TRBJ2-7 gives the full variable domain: EAGVAQSPRYKIIEKRQSVAFWCNPISGHATLYWYQQILGQGPKLLIQFQNNGVVDDSQLPKDRFSAERLKGVDSTLKIQPAKLEDSAVYLCASSFEAGTSSYEQYFGPGTRLTVT.

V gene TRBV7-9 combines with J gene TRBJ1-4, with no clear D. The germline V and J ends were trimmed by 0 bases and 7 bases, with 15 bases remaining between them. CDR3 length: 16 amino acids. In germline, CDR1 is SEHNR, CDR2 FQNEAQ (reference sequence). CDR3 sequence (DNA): TGTGCCAGCAGCTTAGCGCACGGGAGGACGGGTGAAAAACTGTTTTTT. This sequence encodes CASSLAHGRTGEKLFF.

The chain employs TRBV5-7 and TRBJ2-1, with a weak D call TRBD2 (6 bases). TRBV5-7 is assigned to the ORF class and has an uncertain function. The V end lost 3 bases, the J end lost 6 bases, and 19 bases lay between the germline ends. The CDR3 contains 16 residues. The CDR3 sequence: CASSSGGPGNGNEQFF. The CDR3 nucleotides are TGTGCCAGCAGCTCAGGAGGGCCGGGGAATGGCAATGAGCAGTTCTTC.

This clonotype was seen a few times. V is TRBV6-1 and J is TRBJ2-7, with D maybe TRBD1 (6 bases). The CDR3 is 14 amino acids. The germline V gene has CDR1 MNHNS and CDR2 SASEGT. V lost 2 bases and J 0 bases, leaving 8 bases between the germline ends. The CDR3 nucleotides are TGTGCCAGCAGTGAAAGGGGGATCTCCTACGAGCAGTACTTC. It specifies CASSERGISYEQYF.

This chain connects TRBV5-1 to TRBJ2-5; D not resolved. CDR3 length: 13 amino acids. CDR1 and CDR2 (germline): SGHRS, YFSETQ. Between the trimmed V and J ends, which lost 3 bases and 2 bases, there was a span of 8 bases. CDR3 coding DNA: TGCGCCAGCAGCTCCCAAAAGCAAGAGACCCAGTACTTC. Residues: CASSSQKQETQYF.

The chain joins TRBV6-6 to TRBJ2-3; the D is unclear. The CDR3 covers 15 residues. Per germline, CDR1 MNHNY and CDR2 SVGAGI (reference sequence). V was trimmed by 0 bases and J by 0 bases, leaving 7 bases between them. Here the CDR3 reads CASSYSIGSTDTQYF. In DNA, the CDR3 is TGTGCCAGCAGTTACTCCATCGGGAGCACAGATACGCAGTATTTT.

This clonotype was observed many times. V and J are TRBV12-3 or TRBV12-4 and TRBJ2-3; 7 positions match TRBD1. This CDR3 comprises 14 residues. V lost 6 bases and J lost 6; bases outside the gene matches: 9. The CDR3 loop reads CASRATGVWDTQYF. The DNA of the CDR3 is TGTGCCAGCAGGGCCACAGGGGTGTGGGATACGCAGTATTTT.

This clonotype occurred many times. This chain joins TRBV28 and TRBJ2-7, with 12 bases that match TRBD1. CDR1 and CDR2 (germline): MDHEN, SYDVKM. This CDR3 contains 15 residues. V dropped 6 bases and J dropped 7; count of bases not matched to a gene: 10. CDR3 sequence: CASSPPGQGAREQYF. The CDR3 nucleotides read TGTGCCAGCAGCCCCCCGGGACAGGGGGCGCGGGAGCAGTACTTC.

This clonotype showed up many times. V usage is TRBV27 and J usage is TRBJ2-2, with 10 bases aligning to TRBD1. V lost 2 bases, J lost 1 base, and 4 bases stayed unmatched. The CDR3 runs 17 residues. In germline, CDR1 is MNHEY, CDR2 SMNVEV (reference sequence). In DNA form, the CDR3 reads TGTGCCAGCAGTTTACTCCGGACAGGGGGGAACACCGGGGAGCTGTTTTTT. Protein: CASSLLRTGGNTGELFF.

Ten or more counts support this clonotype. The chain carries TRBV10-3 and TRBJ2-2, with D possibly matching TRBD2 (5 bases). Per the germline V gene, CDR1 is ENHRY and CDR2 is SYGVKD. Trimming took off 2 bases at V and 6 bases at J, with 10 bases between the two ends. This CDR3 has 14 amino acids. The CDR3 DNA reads TGTGCCATCAGTGAGGTAGAGGGTTCCGGGGAGCTGTTTTTT. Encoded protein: CAISEVEGSGELFF.

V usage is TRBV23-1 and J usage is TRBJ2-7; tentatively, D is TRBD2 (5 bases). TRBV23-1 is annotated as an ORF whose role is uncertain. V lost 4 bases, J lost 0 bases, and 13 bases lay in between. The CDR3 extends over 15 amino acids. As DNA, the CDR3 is TGCGCCAGCAGTCCCCGGATCGGACTCTCCTACGAGCAGTACTTC. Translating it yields CASSPRIGLSYEQYF.

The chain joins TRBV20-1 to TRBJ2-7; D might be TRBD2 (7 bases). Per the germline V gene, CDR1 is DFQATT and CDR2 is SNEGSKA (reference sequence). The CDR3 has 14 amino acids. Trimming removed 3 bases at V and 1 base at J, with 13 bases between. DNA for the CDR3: TGCAGTGCTAGCGGGGGGCAACTATCCTACGAGCAGTACTTC. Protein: CSASGGQLSYEQYF.

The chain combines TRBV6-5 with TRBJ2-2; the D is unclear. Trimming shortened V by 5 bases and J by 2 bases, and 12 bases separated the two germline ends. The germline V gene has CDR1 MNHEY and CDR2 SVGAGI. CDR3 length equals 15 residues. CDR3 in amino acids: CASSTGRVNTGELFF. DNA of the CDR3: TGTGCCAGCAGTACCGGACGGGTAAACACCGGGGAGCTGTTTTTT.

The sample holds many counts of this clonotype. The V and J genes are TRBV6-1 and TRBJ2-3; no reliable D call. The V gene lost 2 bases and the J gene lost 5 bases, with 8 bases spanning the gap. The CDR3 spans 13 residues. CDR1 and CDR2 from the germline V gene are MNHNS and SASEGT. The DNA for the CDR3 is TGTGCCAGCAGTGAAACAGCGATAGATACGCAGTATTTT. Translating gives CASSETAIDTQYF.

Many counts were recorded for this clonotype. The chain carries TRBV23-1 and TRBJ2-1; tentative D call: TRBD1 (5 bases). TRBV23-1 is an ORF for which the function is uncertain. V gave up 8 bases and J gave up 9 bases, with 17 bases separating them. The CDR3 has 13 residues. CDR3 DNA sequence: TGCGCCAGCCCTGTAGGGGTCGTGGCTGAGCAGTTCTTC. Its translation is CASPVGVVAEQFF.

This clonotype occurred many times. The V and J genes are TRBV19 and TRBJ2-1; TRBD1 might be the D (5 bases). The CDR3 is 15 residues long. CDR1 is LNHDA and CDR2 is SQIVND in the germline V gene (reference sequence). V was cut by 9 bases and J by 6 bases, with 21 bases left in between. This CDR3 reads CASTPRVGRGNEQFF. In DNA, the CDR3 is TGTGCCAGCACCCCGCGCGTCGGAAGGGGCAATGAGCAGTTCTTC.

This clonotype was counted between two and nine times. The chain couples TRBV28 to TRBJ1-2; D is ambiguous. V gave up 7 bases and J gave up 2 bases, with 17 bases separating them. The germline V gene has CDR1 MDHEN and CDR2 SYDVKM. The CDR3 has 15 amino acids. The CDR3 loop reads CASTQWEAFNYGYTF. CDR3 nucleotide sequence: TGTGCCAGCACCCAGTGGGAGGCCTTCAACTATGGCTACACCTTC.

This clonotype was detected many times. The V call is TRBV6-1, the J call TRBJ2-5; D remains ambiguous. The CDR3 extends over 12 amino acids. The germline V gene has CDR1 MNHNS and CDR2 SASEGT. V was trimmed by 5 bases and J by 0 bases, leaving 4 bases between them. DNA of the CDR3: TGTGCCAGCAGTCCGTACCAAGAGACCCAGTACTTC. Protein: CASSPYQETQYF.

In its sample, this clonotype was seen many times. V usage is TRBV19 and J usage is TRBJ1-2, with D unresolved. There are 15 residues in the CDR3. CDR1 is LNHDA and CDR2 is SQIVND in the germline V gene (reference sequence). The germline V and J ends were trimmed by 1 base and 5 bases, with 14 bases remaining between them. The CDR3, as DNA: TGTGCCAGTAGTATAGCTGGGAATTCAATTTATGGCTACACCTTC. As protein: CASSIAGNSIYGYTF. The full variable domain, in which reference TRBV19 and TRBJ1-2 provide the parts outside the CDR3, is DGGITQSPKYLFRKEGQNVTLSCEQNLNHDAMYWYRQDPGQGLRLIYYSQIVNDFQKGDIAEGYSVSREKKESFPLTVTSAQKNPTAFYLCASSIAGNSIYGYTFGSGTRLTVV.

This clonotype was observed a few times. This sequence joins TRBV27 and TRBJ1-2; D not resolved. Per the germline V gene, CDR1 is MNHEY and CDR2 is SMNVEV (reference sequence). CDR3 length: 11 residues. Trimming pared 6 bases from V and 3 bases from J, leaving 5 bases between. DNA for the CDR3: TGTGCCAGCAGAGCATACTATGGCTACACCTTC. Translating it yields CASRAYYGYTF.